This TCR beta chain was sequenced during a study of blood T cell repertoires in COVID-19. About the study: Samples came from the United States, Italy and Spain, spanning acute and convalescent COVID-19.

TCRdb keeps only in-frame clones here, not all; method: immunoSEQ multiplex PCR. The repertoire holds around 62,000 clones, 84% seen once, with 7.5% to 9% in the top ten. Germline lookup yields CDR1 LNHDA and CDR2 SQIVND (reference sequence). The CDR3 extends over 15 amino acids. V shed 9 bases and J 7 bases; nucleotides not matched to a gene: 13. This clonotype was sampled from a man aged 45 to 65 with active COVID-19. The chain has TRBV19 and TRBJ2-2, with TRBD1 matching over 8 bases. Sequenced input: peripheral blood. In nucleotides, the CDR3 is TGTGCCAGCCTGGACAGGGTATCGTCGGTCGGGGAGCTGTTTTTT. It encodes CASLDRVSSVGELFF.